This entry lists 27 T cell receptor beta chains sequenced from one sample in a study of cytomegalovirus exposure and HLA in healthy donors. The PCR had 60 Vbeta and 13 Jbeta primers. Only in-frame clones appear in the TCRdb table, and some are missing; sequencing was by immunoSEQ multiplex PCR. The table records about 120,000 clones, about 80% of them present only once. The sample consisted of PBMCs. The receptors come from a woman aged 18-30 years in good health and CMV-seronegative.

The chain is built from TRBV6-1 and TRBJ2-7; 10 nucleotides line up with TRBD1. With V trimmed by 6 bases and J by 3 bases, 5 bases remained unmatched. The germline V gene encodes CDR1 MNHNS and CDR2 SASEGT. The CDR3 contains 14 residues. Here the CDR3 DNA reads TGTGCCAGCAGGGCCGGGACAGGGGTCTACGAGCAGTACTTC. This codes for CASRAGTGVYEQYF.

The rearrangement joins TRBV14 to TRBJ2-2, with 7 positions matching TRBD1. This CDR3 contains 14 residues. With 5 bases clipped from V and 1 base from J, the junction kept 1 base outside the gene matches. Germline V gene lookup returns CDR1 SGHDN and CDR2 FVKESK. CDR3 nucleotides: TGTGCCAGCAGCAGGGGGCAGAACACCGGGGAGCTGTTTTTT. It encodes CASSRGQNTGELFF.

Written as DNA, the CDR3 is TGTGCCAGCAGTTCCAGCGTGGGCACTGAAGCTTTCTTT. Translating gives CASSSSVGTEAFF. V and J are TRBV28 and TRBJ1-1; D gene ambiguous. The V end was cut by 4 bases, the J end by 4 bases, with 10 bases between. The CDR3 runs 13 residues. The germline V gene encodes CDR1 MDHEN and CDR2 SYDVKM. Full variable domain (remainder filled in from reference TRBV28 and TRBJ1-1): DVKVTQSSRYLVKRTGEKVFLECVQDMDHENMFWYRQDPGLGLRLIYFSYDVKMKEKGDIPEGYSVSREKKERFSLILESASTNQTSMYLCASSSSVGTEAFFGQGTRLTVV.

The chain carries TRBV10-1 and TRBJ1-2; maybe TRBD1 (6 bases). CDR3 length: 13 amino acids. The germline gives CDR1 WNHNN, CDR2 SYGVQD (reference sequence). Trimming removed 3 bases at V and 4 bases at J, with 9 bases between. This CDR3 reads CASSDSRGYGYTF. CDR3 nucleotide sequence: TGCGCCAGCAGTGATAGCAGGGGCTATGGCTACACCTTC.

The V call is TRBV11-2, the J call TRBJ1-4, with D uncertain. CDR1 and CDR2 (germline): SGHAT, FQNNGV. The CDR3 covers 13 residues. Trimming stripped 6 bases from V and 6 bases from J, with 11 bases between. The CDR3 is CASSPGGDEKLFF. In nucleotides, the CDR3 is TGTGCCAGCAGTCCCGGCGGAGATGAAAAACTGTTTTTT.

This CDR3 reads CASSQGANTIYF. The CDR3, as DNA: TGTGCCAGTTCCCAGGGGGCGAACACCATATATTTT. The chain uses TRBV19 and TRBJ1-3; TRBD1 aligns across 8 bases. Germline values: CDR1 LNHDA, CDR2 SQIVND (reference sequence). The CDR3 has 12 residues. V shed 8 bases, J shed 7 bases, and the junction held 4 bases outside the gene matches. Together with reference TRBV19 and TRBJ1-3, the CDR3 gives the full variable domain: DGGITQSPKYLFRKEGQNVTLSCEQNLNHDAMYWYRQDPGQGLRLIYYSQIVNDFQKGDIAEGYSVSREKKESFPLTVTSAQKNPTAFYLCASSQGANTIYFGEGSWLTVV.

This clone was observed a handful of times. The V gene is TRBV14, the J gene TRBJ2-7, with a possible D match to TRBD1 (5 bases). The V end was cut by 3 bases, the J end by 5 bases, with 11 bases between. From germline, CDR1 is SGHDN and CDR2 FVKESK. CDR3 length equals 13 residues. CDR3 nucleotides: TGTGCCAGCAGCCAGATCAGGGTCAACGAGCAGTACTTC. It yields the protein CASSQIRVNEQYF. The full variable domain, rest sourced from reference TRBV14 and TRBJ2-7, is EAGVTQFPSHSVIEKGQTVTLRCDPISGHDNLYWYRRVMGKEIKFLLHFVKESKQDESGMPNNRFLAERTGGTYSTLKVQPAELEDSGVYFCASSQIRVNEQYFGPGTRLTVT.

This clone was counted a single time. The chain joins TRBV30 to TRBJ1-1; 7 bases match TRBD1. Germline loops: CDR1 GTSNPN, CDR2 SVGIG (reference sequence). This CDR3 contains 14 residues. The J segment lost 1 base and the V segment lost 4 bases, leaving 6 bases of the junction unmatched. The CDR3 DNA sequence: TGTGCCTGGATTTACAGGGGACCGAACACTGAAGCTTTCTTT. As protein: CAWIYRGPNTEAFF.

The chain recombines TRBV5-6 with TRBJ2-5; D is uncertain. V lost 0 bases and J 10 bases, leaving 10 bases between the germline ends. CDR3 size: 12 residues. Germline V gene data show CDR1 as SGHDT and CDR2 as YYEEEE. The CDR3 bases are TGTGCCAGCAGCTTGGCCGGCGGAGTCCAGTACTTC. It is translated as CASSLAGGVQYF.

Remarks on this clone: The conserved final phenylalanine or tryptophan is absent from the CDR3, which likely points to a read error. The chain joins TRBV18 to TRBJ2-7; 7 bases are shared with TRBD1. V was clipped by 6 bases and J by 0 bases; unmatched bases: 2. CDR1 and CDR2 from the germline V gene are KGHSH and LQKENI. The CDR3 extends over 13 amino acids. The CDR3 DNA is TGTGCCAGCTCTGGACAGGACTCCTACGAGCAGTACCTC. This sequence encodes CASSGQDSYEQYL.

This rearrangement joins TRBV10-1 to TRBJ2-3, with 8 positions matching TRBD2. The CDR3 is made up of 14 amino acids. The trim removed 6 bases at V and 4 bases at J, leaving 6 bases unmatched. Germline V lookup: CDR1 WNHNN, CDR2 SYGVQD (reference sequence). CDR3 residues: CASRDAGGPDTQYF. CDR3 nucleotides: TGCGCCAGCAGGGACGCGGGGGGCCCAGATACGCAGTATTTT.

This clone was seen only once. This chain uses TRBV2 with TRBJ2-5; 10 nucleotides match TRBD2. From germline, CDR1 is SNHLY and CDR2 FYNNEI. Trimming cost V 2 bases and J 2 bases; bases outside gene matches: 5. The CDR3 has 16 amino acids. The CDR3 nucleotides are TGTGCCAGCAGTGAATTAGCGGGAGGCCTACAAGAGACCCAGTACTTC. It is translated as CASSELAGGLQETQYF. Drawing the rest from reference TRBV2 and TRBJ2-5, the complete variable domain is EPEVTQTPSHQVTQMGQEVILRCVPISNHLYFYWYRQILGQKVEFLVSFYNNEISEKSEIFDDQFSVERPDGSNFTLKIRSTKLEDSAMYFCASSELAGGLQETQYFGPGTRLLVL.

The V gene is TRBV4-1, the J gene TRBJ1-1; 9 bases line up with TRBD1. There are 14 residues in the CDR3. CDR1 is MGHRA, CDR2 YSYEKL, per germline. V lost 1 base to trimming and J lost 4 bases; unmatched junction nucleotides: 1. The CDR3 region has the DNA TGCGCCAGCAGCCAAGGACAGGGGGGCACTGAAGCTTTCTTT. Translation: CASSQGQGGTEAFF.

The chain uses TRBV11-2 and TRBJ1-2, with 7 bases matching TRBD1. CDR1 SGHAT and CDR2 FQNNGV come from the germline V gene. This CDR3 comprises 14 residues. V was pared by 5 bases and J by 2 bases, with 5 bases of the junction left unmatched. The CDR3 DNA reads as TGTGCCAGCAGCCCCGGACAGGAGAACTATGGCTACACCTTC. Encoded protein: CASSPGQENYGYTF.

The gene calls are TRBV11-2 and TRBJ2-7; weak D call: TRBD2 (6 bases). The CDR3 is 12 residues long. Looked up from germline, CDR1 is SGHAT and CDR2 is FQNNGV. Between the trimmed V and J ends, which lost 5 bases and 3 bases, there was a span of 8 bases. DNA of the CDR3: TGTGCCAGCAGCGCGGGACTCTACGAGCAGTACTTC. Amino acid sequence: CASSAGLYEQYF.

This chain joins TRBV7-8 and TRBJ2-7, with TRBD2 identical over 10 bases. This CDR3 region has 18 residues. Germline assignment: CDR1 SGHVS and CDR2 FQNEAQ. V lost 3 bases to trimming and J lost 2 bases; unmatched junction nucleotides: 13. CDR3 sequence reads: CASSFNPSGRSGAYEQYF. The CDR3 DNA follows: TGTGCCAGCAGCTTTAATCCTAGCGGGAGATCCGGGGCCTACGAGCAGTACTTC. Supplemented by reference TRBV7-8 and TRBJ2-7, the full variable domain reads GAGVSQSPRYKVAKRGQDVALRCDPISGHVSLFWYQQALGQGPEFLTYFQNEAQLDKSGLPSDRFFAERPEGSVSTLKIQRTQQEDSAVYLCASSFNPSGRSGAYEQYFGPGTRLTVT.

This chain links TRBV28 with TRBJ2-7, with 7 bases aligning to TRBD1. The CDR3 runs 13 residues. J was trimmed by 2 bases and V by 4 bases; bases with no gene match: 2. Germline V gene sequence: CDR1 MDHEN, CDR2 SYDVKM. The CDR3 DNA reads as TGTGCCAGCAGTTGGGACAGTACCTACGAGCAGTACTTC. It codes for CASSWDSTYEQYF. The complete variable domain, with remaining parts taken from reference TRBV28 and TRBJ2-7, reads DVKVTQSSRYLVKRTGEKVFLECVQDMDHENMFWYRQDPGLGLRLIYFSYDVKMKEKGDIPEGYSVSREKKERFSLILESASTNQTSMYLCASSWDSTYEQYFGPGTRLTVT.

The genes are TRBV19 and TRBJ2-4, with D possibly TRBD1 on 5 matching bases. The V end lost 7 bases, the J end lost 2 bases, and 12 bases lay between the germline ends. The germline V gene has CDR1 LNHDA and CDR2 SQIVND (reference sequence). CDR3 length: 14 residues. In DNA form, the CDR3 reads TGTGCCAGTACCGGGCCAGGGACCAAAAACATTCAGTACTTC. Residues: CASTGPGTKNIQYF.

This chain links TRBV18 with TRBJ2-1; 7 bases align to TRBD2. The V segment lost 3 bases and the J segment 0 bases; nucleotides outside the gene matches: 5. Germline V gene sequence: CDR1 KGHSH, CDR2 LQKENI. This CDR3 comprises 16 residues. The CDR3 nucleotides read TGTGCCAGCTCACCCCCTAGCGGACGCTCCTACAATGAGCAGTTCTTC. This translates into CASSPPSGRSYNEQFF. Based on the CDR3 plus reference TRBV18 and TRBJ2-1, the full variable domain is NAGVMQNPRHLVRRRGQEARLRCSPMKGHSHVYWYRQLPEEGLKFMVYLQKENIIDESGMPKERFSAEFPKEGPSILRIQQVVRGDSAAYFCASSPPSGRSYNEQFFGPGTRLTVL.

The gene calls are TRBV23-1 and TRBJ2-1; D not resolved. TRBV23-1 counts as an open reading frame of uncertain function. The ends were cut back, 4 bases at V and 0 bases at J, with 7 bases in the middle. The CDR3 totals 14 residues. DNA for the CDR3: TGCGCCAGCAGTCTAAGGAGCTCCTACAATGAGCAGTTCTTC. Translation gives CASSLRSSYNEQFF.

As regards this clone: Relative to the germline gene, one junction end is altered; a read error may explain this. CDR3 nucleotide sequence: TGTTCCAGCAGCTTGACCGGGACTAGTAGCAGCAAGCAGTTCTTC. Its protein product is CSSSLTGTSSSKQFF. The chain recombines TRBV7-9 with TRBJ2-1, with 8 positions matching TRBD2. This CDR3 region has 15 residues. Per the germline V gene, CDR1 is SEHNR and CDR2 is FQNEAQ (reference sequence).

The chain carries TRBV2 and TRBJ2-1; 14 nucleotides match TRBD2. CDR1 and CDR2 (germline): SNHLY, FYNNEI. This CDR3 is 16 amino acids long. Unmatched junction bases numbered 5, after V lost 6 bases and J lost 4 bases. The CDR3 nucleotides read TGTGCCAGCAGAACCGGGACTAGCGGGGGTTACAATGAGCAGTTCTTC. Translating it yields CASRTGTSGGYNEQFF.

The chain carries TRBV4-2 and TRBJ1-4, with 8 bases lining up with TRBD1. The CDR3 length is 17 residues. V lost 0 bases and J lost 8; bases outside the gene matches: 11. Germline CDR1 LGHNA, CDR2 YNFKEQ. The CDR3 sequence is CASSQDTQTGVREKLFF. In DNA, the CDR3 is TGTGCCAGCAGCCAAGATACGCAGACAGGGGTTAGGGAAAAACTGTTTTTT.

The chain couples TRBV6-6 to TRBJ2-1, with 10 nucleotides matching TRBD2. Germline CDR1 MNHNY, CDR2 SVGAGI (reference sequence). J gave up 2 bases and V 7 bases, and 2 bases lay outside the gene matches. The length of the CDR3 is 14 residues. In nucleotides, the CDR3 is TGTGCCAGCAATCTAGCGGGAGCCTACAATGAGCAGTTCTTC. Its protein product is CASNLAGAYNEQFF.

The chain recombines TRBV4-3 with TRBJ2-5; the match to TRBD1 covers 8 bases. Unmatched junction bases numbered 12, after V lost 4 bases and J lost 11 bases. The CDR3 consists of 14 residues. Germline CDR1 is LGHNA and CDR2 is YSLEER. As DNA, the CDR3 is TGCGCCAGCAGCCCCCGGACAGGGACCGCCGGGCAGTACTTC. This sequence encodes CASSPRTGTAGQYF.

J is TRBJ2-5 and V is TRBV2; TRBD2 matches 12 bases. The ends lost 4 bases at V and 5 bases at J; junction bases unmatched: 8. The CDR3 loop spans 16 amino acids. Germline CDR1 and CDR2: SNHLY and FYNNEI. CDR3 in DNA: TGTGCCAGCAGTGTGCTAGCGGGGGGGGTAGGGGAGACCCAGTACTTC. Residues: CASSVLAGGVGETQYF. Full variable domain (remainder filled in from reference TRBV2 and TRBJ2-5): EPEVTQTPSHQVTQMGQEVILRCVPISNHLYFYWYRQILGQKVEFLVSFYNNEISEKSEIFDDQFSVERPDGSNFTLKIRSTKLEDSAMYFCASSVLAGGVGETQYFGPGTRLLVL.

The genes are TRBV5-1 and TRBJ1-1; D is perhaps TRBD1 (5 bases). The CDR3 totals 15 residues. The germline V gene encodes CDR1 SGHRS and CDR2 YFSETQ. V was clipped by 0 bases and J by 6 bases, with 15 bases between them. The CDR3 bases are TGCGCCAGCAGCTTGGGGGGCGGGAGGTCGGCTGAAGCTTTCTTT. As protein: CASSLGGGRSAEAFF.